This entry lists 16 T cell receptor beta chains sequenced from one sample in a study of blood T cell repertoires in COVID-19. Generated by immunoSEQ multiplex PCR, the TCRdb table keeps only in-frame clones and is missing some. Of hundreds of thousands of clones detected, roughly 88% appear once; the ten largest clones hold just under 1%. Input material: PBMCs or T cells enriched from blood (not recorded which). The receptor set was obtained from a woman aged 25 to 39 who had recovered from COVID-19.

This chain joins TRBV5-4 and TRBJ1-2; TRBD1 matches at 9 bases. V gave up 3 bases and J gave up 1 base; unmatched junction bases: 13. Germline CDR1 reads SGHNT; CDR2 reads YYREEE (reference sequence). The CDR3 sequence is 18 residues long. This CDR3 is CASSYPGTGPLRNYGYTF. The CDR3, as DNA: TGTGCCAGCAGCTACCCCGGGACAGGGCCCCTTCGTAACTATGGCTACACCTTC.

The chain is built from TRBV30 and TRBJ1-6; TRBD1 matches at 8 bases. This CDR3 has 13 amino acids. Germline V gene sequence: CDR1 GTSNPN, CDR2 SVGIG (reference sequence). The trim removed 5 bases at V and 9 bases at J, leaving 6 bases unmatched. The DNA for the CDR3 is TGTGCCTGGGGGGGGACAGGCAGTTCACCCCTCCACTTT. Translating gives CAWGGTGSSPLHF.

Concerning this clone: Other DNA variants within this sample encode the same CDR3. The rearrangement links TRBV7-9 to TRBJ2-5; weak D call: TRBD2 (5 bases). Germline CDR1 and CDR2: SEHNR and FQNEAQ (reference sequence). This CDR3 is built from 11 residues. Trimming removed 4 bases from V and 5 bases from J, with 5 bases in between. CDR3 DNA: TGTGCCAGCAGCTCGGGGGAGACCCAGTACTTC. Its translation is CASSSGETQYF.

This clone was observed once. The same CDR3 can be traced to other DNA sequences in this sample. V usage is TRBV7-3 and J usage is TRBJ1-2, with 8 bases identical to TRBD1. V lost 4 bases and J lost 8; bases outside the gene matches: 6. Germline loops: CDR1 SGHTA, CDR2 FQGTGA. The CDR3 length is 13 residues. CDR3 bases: TGTGCCAGCAGCTCCGACAGGGGAGGAGGCTACACCTTC. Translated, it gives CASSSDRGGGYTF.

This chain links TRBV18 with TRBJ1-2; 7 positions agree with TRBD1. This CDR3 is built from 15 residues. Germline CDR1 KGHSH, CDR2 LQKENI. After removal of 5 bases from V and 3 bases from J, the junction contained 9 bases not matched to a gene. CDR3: CASSSRTGVHYGYTF. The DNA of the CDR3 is TGTGCCAGCTCATCGCGGACAGGTGTGCACTATGGCTACACCTTC.

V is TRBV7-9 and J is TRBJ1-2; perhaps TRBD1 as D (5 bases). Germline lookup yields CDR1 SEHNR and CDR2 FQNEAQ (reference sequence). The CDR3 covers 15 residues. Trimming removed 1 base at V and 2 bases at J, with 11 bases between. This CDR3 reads CASSLGVTGNYGYTF. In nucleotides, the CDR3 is TGTGCCAGCAGCTTAGGGGTCACAGGAAACTATGGCTACACCTTC.

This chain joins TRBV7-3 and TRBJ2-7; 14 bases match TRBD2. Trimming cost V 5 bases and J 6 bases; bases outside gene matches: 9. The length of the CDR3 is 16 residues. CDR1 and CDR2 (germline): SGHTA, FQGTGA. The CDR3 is CASSQAGTSGSGEQYF. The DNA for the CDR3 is TGTGCCAGCAGCCAGGCGGGGACTAGCGGGAGTGGCGAGCAGTACTTC.

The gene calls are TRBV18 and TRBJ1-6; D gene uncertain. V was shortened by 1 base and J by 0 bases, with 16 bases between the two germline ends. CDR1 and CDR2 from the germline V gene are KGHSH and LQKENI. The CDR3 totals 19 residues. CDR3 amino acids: CASSPLGKPPSSYNSPLHF. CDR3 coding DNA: TGTGCCAGCTCACCACTCGGGAAGCCTCCGAGCTCCTATAATTCACCCCTCCACTTT.

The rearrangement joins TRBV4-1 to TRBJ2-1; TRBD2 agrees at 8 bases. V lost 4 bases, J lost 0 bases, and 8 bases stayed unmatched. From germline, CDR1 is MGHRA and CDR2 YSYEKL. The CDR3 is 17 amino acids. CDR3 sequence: CASSRATSGISYNEQFF. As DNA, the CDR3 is TGCGCCAGCAGCCGGGCCACTAGCGGTATCTCCTACAATGAGCAGTTCTTC.

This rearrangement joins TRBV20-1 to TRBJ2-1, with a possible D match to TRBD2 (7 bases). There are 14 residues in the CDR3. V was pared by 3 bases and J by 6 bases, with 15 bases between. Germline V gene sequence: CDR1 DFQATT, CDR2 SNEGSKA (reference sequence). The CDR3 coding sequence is TGCAGTGCTAGTCGGGGGGCCAGTTTCAATGAGCAGTTCTTC. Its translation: CSASRGASFNEQFF.

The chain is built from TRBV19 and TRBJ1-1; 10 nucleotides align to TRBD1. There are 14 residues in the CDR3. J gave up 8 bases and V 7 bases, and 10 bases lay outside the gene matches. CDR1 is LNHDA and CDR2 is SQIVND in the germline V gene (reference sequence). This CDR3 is CASTGTGVLREAFF. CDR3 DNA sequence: TGTGCCAGTACAGGGACAGGGGTTCTTAGGGAAGCTTTCTTT. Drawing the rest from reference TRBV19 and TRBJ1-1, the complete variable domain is DGGITQSPKYLFRKEGQNVTLSCEQNLNHDAMYWYRQDPGQGLRLIYYSQIVNDFQKGDIAEGYSVSREKKESFPLTVTSAQKNPTAFYLCASTGTGVLREAFFGQGTRLTVV.

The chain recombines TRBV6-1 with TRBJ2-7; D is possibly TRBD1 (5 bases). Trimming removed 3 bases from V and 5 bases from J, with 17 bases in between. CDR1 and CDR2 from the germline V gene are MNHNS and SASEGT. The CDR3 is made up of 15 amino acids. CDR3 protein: CASSDRVASFHEQYF. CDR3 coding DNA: TGTGCCAGCAGTGACAGGGTCGCCTCCTTCCACGAGCAGTACTTC.

CDR3 sequence: CASSLAYPGTATEAFF. The DNA of the CDR3 is TGTGCCAGCAGCTTAGCTTATCCCGGGACAGCCACTGAAGCTTTCTTT. The J gene is TRBJ1-1, the V gene TRBV7-2; 7 nucleotides match TRBD1. Germline values: CDR1 SGHTA, CDR2 FQGNSA. With V trimmed by 0 bases and J by 4 bases, 8 bases remained unmatched. This CDR3 has 16 amino acids.

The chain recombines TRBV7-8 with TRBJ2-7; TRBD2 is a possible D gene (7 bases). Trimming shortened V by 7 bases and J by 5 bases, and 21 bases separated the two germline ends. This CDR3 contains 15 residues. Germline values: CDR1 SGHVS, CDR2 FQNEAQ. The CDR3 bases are TGTGCCAGCACCGTACGTCGGGGGGCGGGCGACGAGCAGTACTTC. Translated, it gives CASTVRRGAGDEQYF. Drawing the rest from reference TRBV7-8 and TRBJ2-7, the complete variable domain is GAGVSQSPRYKVAKRGQDVALRCDPISGHVSLFWYQQALGQGPEFLTYFQNEAQLDKSGLPSDRFFAERPEGSVSTLKIQRTQQEDSAVYLCASTVRRGAGDEQYFGPGTRLTVT.

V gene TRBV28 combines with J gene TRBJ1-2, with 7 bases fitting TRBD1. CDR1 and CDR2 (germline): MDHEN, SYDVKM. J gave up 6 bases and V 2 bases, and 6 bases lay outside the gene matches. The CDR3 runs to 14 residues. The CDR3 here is CASSLKVTGNGYTF. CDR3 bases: TGTGCCAGCAGTTTAAAAGTGACAGGGAATGGCTACACCTTC.

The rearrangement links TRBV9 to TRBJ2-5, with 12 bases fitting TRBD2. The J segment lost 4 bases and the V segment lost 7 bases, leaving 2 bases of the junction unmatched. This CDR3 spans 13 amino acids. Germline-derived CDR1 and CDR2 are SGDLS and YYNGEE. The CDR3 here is CASGLAGTETQYF. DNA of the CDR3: TGTGCCAGCGGACTAGCGGGAACAGAGACCCAGTACTTC.